These T cell receptor beta chains were read from a single sample in a study of T cell responses to AZD1222 COVID-19 vaccine. The repertoire was sequenced with immunoSEQ multiplex PCR; TCRdb's copy has only in-frame clones and lacks some. The table has some 200,000 clones, around 93% seen once; the top ten hold approximately 1%. This specimen was peripheral blood, taken on day 0 of MenACWY control vaccination. The receptor source for this set is an adult in good health. CDR3s include the opening cysteine and the closing phenylalanine or tryptophan. A D gene is named only where the DNA matches it firmly. Clone size is not always given. Where it is, it says once, few, many or a class for expanded clones.

TRBJ1-2,TRBV6-4,-,-,TGTGCCAGCAGCCCTACCGGACAAGCTAACTATGGCTACACCTTC,CASSPTGQANYGYTF
TRBJ2-5,TRBV11-2,TRBD1,-,TGTGCCAGCAGCCGACAGGGGGCGGTTATGGGAGAGACCCAGTACTTC,CASSRQGAVMGETQYF
TRBJ1-1,TRBV6-5,TRBD1,-,TGTGCCAGCAGTTACTCCTGGACAGGCGGGACTGAAGCTTTCTTT,CASSYSWTGGTEAFF
TRBJ2-7,TRBV6-5,TRBD1,once,TGTGCCAGCAGTTACGGGACAGGGAACTCCTACGAGCAGTACTTC,CASSYGTGNSYEQYF
TRBJ1-2,TRBV5-5,-,-,TGTGCCAGCAGCTTGGCAACTAACTATGGCTACACCTTC,CASSLATNYGYTF
TRBJ1-2,TRBV5-4,-,-,TGTGCCAGCAGCTCCCGGGGGTTTGGGGGCTACACCTTC,CASSSRGFGGYTF
TRBJ2-7,TRBV5-1,TRBD1,-,TGCGCCAGCAGCGTTACAGGGGATTGGGAGCAGTACTTC,CASSVTGDWEQYF
TRBJ1-5,TRBV4-1,-,-,TGCGCCAGCAGCCAGCCGACAGGACCCAGACAGCCCCAGCATTTT,CASSQPTGPRQPQHF
TRBJ1-2,TRBV3-1/TRBV3-2,TRBD1,-,TGTGCCAGCAGCCAAGACGGGACAGGGAACTATGGCTACACCTTC,CASSQDGTGNYGYTF
TRBJ1-4,TRBV15,-,once,TGTGCCACCAGCAGAGGGTCCACAGCAACTAATGAAAAACTGTTTTTT,CATSRGSTATNEKLFF
TRBJ1-6,TRBV5-5,-,-,TGTGCCAGCAGCTTGGGTCCGGGGCGGGGGTCACCCCTCCACTTT,CASSLGPGRGSPLHF
TRBJ1-1,TRBV6-5,-,once,TGTGCCAGCAGTTACGGGCTGCGGCGATCGAACACTGAAGCTTTCTTT,CASSYGLRRSNTEAFF
TRBJ1-2,TRBV5-1,-,-,TGCGCCAGCAGCCTGGGAGGGGACTATGGCTACACCTTC,CASSLGGDYGYTF